These 5 T cell receptor beta chains originate from one sample sequenced in a study of T cells in Graves' hyperthyroidism and ophthalmopathy. TCR beta CDR3 sequences were amplified from RNA transcripts. The primer set for the first-round RT-PCR of the TCR CDR3 was HTBI. TCRdb re-called the multiplex PCR reads through MiXCR, storing one row per CDR3 protein. The table records about 350,000 distinct CDR3 sequences, roughly 13% of them present only once. Sequenced: blood. These receptors all stem from a woman in her forties with Graves' ophthalmopathy.

As concerns this clonotype: A read error is possible here, since a much larger clone lies one base away. The J gene is TRBJ2-2, the V gene TRBV7-9, with TRBD1 identical over 8 bases. Germline V gives CDR1 SEHNR, CDR2 FQNEAQ (reference sequence). The CDR3 spans 15 residues. The CDR3 nucleotides are TGTGCCAGCAGCTCAGGGGGCGCGAACACCGGGAAGCTGTTTTTT. Protein product: CASSSGGANTGKLFF.

This clonotype was observed at least ten times. V gene TRBV7-9 combines with J gene TRBJ2-7, with no clear D. Germline CDR1 and CDR2: SEHNR and FQNEAQ (reference sequence). Between the trimmed V and J ends, which lost 2 bases and 2 bases, there was a span of 10 bases. This CDR3 contains 14 residues. The DNA of the CDR3 is TGTGCCAGCAGCTTAAGTGAGGTGACCTACGAGCAGTACTTC. It is translated as CASSLSEVTYEQYF. The entire variable domain, with the rest obtained from reference TRBV7-9 and TRBJ2-7, is as follows: DTGVSQNPRHKITKRGQNVTFRCDPISEHNRLYWYRQTLGQGPEFLTYFQNEAQLEKSRLLSDRFSAERPKGSFSTLEIQRTEQGDSAMYLCASSLSEVTYEQYFGPGTRLTVT.

At least ten counts were recorded for this clonotype. The chain uses TRBV3-1 and TRBJ2-7; D not certain. The CDR3 is 11 residues long. Trimming stripped 8 bases from V and 3 bases from J, with 8 bases between. Germline V gene sequence: CDR1 LGHDT, CDR2 YNNKEL (reference sequence). In DNA form, the CDR3 reads TGTGCCAGCTCCACCTTCTACGAGCAGTACTTC. Its protein is CASSTFYEQYF.

The genes are TRBV5-1 and TRBJ1-1; D unclear. CDR1 and CDR2 from the germline V gene are SGHRS and YFSETQ. The CDR3 consists of 13 residues. Deletions cut 0 bases from V and 3 bases from J, with 6 bases between. The CDR3: CASSLVGDTEAFF. CDR3 DNA: TGCGCCAGCAGCTTGGTTGGGGACACTGAAGCTTTCTTT.

The chain uses TRBV7-8 and TRBJ2-7; D gene unclear. Trimming cost V 5 bases and J 6 bases, with 14 bases left between them. This CDR3 is 13 amino acids long. The germline V gene has CDR1 SGHVS and CDR2 FQNEAQ. CDR3 residues: CASSPLRSGEQYF. CDR3 sequence (DNA): TGTGCCAGCAGCCCCTTAAGATCCGGCGAGCAGTACTTC.